The 27 T cell receptor beta chains below were found in one sample sequenced in a study of beta chain features in type 1 diabetes. As every portion of the isolated RNA was reverse transcribed, the sequencing read expressed TCRB transcripts. Some clones are missing from TCRdb's copy, which holds only in-frame ones; the method was immunoSEQ multiplex PCR. In the table there are about 350,000 clones, 15% to 20% of which are singletons. Sequenced input: naive CD4+ T cells from blood. Every receptor here comes from a woman aged 18-29 years in good health.

This clone was counted a few times. The J gene is TRBJ2-1, the V gene TRBV6-5, with TRBD1 identical over 8 bases. The CDR3 is made up of 14 amino acids. Unmatched junction bases numbered 3, after V lost 6 bases and J lost 2 bases. Per germline, CDR1 MNHEY and CDR2 SVGAGI. The CDR3 DNA is TGTGCCAGCAGCCGGGACAGGCCCTACAATGAGCAGTTCTTC. This translates into CASSRDRPYNEQFF.

This clone turned up a few times. The chain links TRBV7-2 to TRBJ2-5; tentative D call: TRBD1 (5 bases). CDR3 length equals 13 residues. Trimming removed 1 base from V and 4 bases from J, with 7 bases in between. The germline V gene encodes CDR1 SGHTA and CDR2 FQGNSA. CDR3 in amino acids: CASSLGRVETQYF. In nucleotides, the CDR3 is TGTGCCAGCAGCTTAGGCAGGGTAGAGACCCAGTACTTC.

V gene TRBV2 combines with J gene TRBJ2-7; D is uncertain. Between the trimmed V and J ends, which lost 1 base and 3 bases, there was a span of 10 bases. The CDR3 contains 14 residues. The V gene's germline CDR1 is SNHLY and CDR2 FYNNEI. The CDR3 region is CASSEEAGGYEQYF. CDR3 bases: TGTGCCAGCAGTGAAGAGGCCGGCGGCTACGAGCAGTACTTC.

This clone has just a few counts. The chain joins TRBV29-1 to TRBJ1-2; possibly TRBD1 for D (6 bases). The CDR3 extends over 13 amino acids. The V end was cut by 6 bases, the J end by 1 base, with 12 bases between. From germline, CDR1 is SQVTM and CDR2 ANQGSEA. The CDR3 protein is CSVRQALNYGYTF. CDR3 coding DNA: TGCAGCGTCCGACAGGCTCTTAACTATGGCTACACCTTC.

In this sample, this clone turned up a few times. The chain combines TRBV5-1 with TRBJ2-1; D is ambiguous. Trimming took off 1 base at V and 0 bases at J, with 8 bases between the two ends. Germline CDR1 reads SGHRS; CDR2 reads YFSETQ. The CDR3 has 15 residues. DNA of the CDR3: TGCGCCAGCAGCTTGACGGAGAGCTCCTACAATGAGCAGTTCTTC. Protein product: CASSLTESSYNEQFF.

This clone was seen once. The chain is built from TRBV30 and TRBJ1-1; no clear D. The germline CDR1 and CDR2 sequences are GTSNPN and SVGIG (reference sequence). This CDR3 has 11 residues. V was pared by 4 bases and J by 1 base, with 4 bases between. The CDR3 coding sequence is TGTGCCTGGAACAGGAACACTGAAGCTTTCTTT. This codes for CAWNRNTEAFF.

This clone has just a few counts. This chain connects TRBV7-9 to TRBJ1-4; a weak D match, TRBD1 (6 bases). Trimming took off 8 bases at V and 1 base at J, with 11 bases between the two ends. The CDR3 is 14 residues long. Germline-derived CDR1 and CDR2 are SEHNR and FQNEAQ (reference sequence). CDR3 coding DNA: TGTGCCAGCCGTCCACAGGGAACTAATGAAAAACTGTTTTTT. Protein: CASRPQGTNEKLFF.

The chain joins TRBV7-9 to TRBJ1-5; weak D call: TRBD1 (5 bases). This CDR3 contains 15 residues. V lost 5 bases and J 2 bases, leaving 13 bases between the germline ends. Germline V CDR1 and CDR2: SEHNR, FQNEAQ (reference sequence). The CDR3 loop is CASSLGGGGNQPQHF. The DNA of the CDR3 is TGTGCCAGCAGCCTGGGGGGAGGTGGCAATCAGCCCCAGCATTTT.

V and J are TRBV9 and TRBJ2-2; TRBD1 matches 8 bases. Trimming removed 3 bases from V and 6 bases from J; junction bases left unmatched: 10. The CDR3 covers 16 residues. Germline CDR1 SGDLS, CDR2 YYNGEE. CDR3: CASSGDRNAGPGELFF. As DNA, the CDR3 is TGTGCCAGCAGCGGGGACAGGAATGCAGGTCCCGGGGAGCTGTTTTTT.

This clone was seen a few times. The V and J genes are TRBV5-6 and TRBJ1-2, with 7 bases that match TRBD1. Germline CDR1 is SGHDT and CDR2 is YYEEEE. The J segment lost 7 bases and the V segment lost 4 bases, leaving 10 bases of the junction unmatched. The CDR3 is 14 residues long. DNA of the CDR3: TGTGCCAGCAGCGGCTATGAGAGGGGGCCTGGCTACACCTTC. It specifies CASSGYERGPGYTF.

The V and J genes are TRBV4-3 and TRBJ2-7; possible D gene TRBD2, 5 bases. This CDR3 is 15 amino acids long. Trimming pared 0 bases from V and 2 bases from J, leaving 11 bases between. Germline loops: CDR1 LGHNA, CDR2 YSLEER. The CDR3 region is CASSQDGVNPYEQYF. In nucleotides, the CDR3 is TGCGCCAGCAGCCAAGACGGGGTGAACCCCTACGAGCAGTACTTC.

For the CDR3, the DNA is TGCGCCAGCAGCCCCGAAAAATTGACTAGCGTAGGCAAGACCCAGTACTTC. It codes for CASSPEKLTSVGKTQYF. V usage is TRBV5-1 and J usage is TRBJ2-5; 8 bases are a match to TRBD2. Germline V gene data show CDR1 as SGHRS and CDR2 as YFSETQ. V gave up 4 bases and J gave up 6 bases; unmatched junction bases: 17. The CDR3 spans 17 residues.

V gene TRBV5-1 combines with J gene TRBJ2-3; 8 positions match TRBD1. The CDR3 contains 15 residues. The junction had 6 bases not matched to a gene; V was cut back by 4 bases and J by 2 bases. The germline V gene has CDR1 SGHRS and CDR2 YFSETQ. This CDR3 is CASSGPQGATDTQYF. In DNA form, the CDR3 reads TGCGCCAGCAGCGGGCCCCAGGGGGCCACAGATACGCAGTATTTT.

This sequence joins TRBV5-4 and TRBJ2-3; a possible D gene is TRBD2 (5 bases). V shed 0 bases and J shed 2 bases, with 13 bases lying between them. CDR3 length: 16 residues. CDR1 SGHNT and CDR2 YYREEE come from the germline V gene (reference sequence). This CDR3 is CASSLARDLPTDTQYF. CDR3 in DNA: TGTGCCAGCAGCTTGGCCCGGGATCTACCCACAGATACGCAGTATTTT.

A few counts support this clone. The genes are TRBV14 and TRBJ2-1; 10 bases map to TRBD1. This CDR3 is built from 14 residues. The trim removed 6 bases at V and 5 bases at J, leaving 4 bases unmatched. Germline assignment: CDR1 SGHDN and CDR2 FVKESK. CDR3 sequence (DNA): TGTGCCAGCAGACGCGGGACAGGGGACAATGAGCAGTTCTTC. Its protein is CASRRGTGDNEQFF.

V usage is TRBV5-1 and J usage is TRBJ2-5; 11 positions match TRBD2. The V and J ends lost 4 bases and 4 bases, in that order; junction bases with no gene match: 9. Germline V lookup: CDR1 SGHRS, CDR2 YFSETQ. The CDR3 runs to 16 residues. The CDR3 bases are TGCGCCAGCAGCCCCGTGGTAGCGGGGGGGAGAGAGACCCAGTACTTC. This codes for CASSPVVAGGRETQYF.

This clone showed up just a few times. This chain connects TRBV7-9 to TRBJ1-2; D may be TRBD1 (6 bases). The V gene lost 7 bases and the J gene lost 6 bases, with 12 bases spanning the gap. Germline lookup yields CDR1 SEHNR and CDR2 FQNEAQ (reference sequence). This CDR3 region has 12 residues. The CDR3 DNA reads TGTGCCAGCACCAATCCAGGGGATGGCTACACCTTC. Translating it yields CASTNPGDGYTF.

CDR3 DNA sequence: TGTGCCACCCACGGTTATAGCAATCAGCCCCAGCATTTT. Residues: CATHGYSNQPQHF. V usage is TRBV28 and J usage is TRBJ1-5; D gene ambiguous. Germline V CDR1 and CDR2: MDHEN, SYDVKM. The V and J ends lost 10 bases and 0 bases respectively, with 10 bases between them. CDR3 length: 13 amino acids.

This clone was found a few times. This chain uses TRBV5-4 with TRBJ2-3, with 11 nucleotides matching TRBD2. The CDR3 is 16 residues long. Germline values: CDR1 SGHNT, CDR2 YYREEE (reference sequence). The junction had 9 bases not matched to a gene; V was cut back by 4 bases and J by 5 bases. In nucleotides, the CDR3 is TGTGCCAGCAGCCCTGGGACTAGCGGTTCAAGAGATACGCAGTATTTT. Translating gives CASSPGTSGSRDTQYF.

This clone turned up a few times. This sample also contains other DNA sequences that code for the same CDR3. The V call is TRBV18, the J call TRBJ2-7, with 14 bases fitting TRBD2. This CDR3 has 14 residues. V dropped 2 bases and J dropped 6; count of bases not matched to a gene: 0. Germline V lookup: CDR1 KGHSH, CDR2 LQKENI. The CDR3, as DNA: TGTGCCAGCTCACCAGGACTAGCGGGAGGCGAGCAGTACTTC. Its protein product is CASSPGLAGGEQYF. Drawing the rest from reference TRBV18 and TRBJ2-7, the complete variable domain is NAGVMQNPRHLVRRRGQEARLRCSPMKGHSHVYWYRQLPEEGLKFMVYLQKENIIDESGMPKERFSAEFPKEGPSILRIQQVVRGDSAAYFCASSPGLAGGEQYFGPGTRLTVT.

The rearrangement links TRBV27 to TRBJ1-2; D possibly corresponds to TRBD1 (6 bases). V lost 6 bases to trimming and J lost 4 bases, with 21 bases between them. Per germline, CDR1 MNHEY and CDR2 SMNVEV (reference sequence). The CDR3 is 16 amino acids. In DNA, the CDR3 is TGTGCCAGCAGATCTCTCGGGGCAGGGGAGTTCTATGGCTACACCTTC. Protein product: CASRSLGAGEFYGYTF.

There are a few counts of this clone. The chain combines TRBV4-1 with TRBJ2-3; 10 bases match TRBD2. Germline CDR1 and CDR2: MGHRA and YSYEKL. CDR3 length equals 15 residues. J gave up 4 bases and V 2 bases, and 3 bases lay outside the gene matches. In DNA form, the CDR3 reads TGCGCCAGCAGCCAAACGCTAGCGGGAGCAGATACGCAGTATTTT. Amino acids: CASSQTLAGADTQYF.

The V call is TRBV2, the J call TRBJ1-2; the match to TRBD1 covers 7 bases. Germline loops: CDR1 SNHLY, CDR2 FYNNEI. V lost 6 bases, J lost 0 bases, and 7 bases stayed unmatched. The CDR3 spans 15 residues. Written as DNA, the CDR3 is TGTGCCAGCAGCATACAGGGGCGCGCTAACTATGGCTACACCTTC. Amino acid sequence: CASSIQGRANYGYTF.

A few counts support this clone. J is TRBJ2-1 and V is TRBV4-2; 8 bases align to TRBD2. This CDR3 is built from 16 residues. In germline, CDR1 is LGHNA, CDR2 YNFKEQ. The ends lost 1 base at V and 0 bases at J; junction bases unmatched: 2. CDR3 in DNA: TGTGCCAGCAGCCAAGCCGGGACTAGCTCCTACAATGAGCAGTTCTTC. Protein product: CASSQAGTSSYNEQFF.

This clone was seen a few times. The chain links TRBV7-6 to TRBJ2-3; TRBD1 aligns across 8 bases. V shed 5 bases and J 3 bases; nucleotides not matched to a gene: 7. Germline-derived CDR1 and CDR2 are SGHVS and FNYEAQ. This CDR3 comprises 15 residues. CDR3 region: CASSPLQGGTDTQYF. In DNA form, the CDR3 reads TGTGCCAGCAGCCCACTACAGGGGGGAACAGATACGCAGTATTTT.

The V call is TRBV28, the J call TRBJ2-1; TRBD1 matches at 8 bases. Looked up from germline, CDR1 is MDHEN and CDR2 is SYDVKM. Unmatched junction bases numbered 9, after V lost 6 bases and J lost 5 bases. This CDR3 spans 15 amino acids. The CDR3 here is CASRLGTGANNEQFF. DNA of the CDR3: TGTGCCAGCAGACTCGGGACAGGAGCCAACAATGAGCAGTTCTTC.

This clone was picked up a small number of times. The chain links TRBV7-2 to TRBJ2-5; D unresolved. The germline V gene has CDR1 SGHTA and CDR2 FQGNSA. The CDR3 is 12 amino acids. With 4 bases removed from V and 7 bases from J, the gap between germline ends came to 10 bases. The CDR3 region is CASSSPQRTQYF. The CDR3 DNA follows: TGTGCCAGCAGCTCCCCGCAGCGGACCCAGTACTTC.